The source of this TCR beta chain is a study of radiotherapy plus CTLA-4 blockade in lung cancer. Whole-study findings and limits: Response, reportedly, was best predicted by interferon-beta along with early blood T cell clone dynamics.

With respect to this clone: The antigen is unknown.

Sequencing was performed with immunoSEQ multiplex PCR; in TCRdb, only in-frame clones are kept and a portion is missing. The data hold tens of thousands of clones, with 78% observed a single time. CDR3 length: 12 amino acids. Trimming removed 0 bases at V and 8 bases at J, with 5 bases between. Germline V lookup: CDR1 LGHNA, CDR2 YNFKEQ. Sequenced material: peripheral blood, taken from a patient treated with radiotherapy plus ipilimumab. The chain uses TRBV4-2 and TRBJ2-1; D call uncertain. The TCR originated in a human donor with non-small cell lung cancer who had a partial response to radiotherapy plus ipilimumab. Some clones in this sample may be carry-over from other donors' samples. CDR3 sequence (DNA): TGTGCCAGCAGCCAAGATACTGATGAGCAGTTCTTC. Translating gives CASSQDTDEQFF.